Listed here are 20 T cell receptor beta chains from one sample, sequenced in a study of shared clonotypes between healthy human individuals. TCRdb keeps only in-frame clones here, not all; method: immunoSEQ multiplex PCR. The repertoire holds about a million clones, with roughly 80% as singletons. The sequenced sample was memory CD4+ T cells from PBMCs. Subset indicated: CD45RA-negative fraction. The receptors here all came from a man younger than 35 in good health. Some clones in this sample may be carry-over from other donors' samples.

The V gene is TRBV5-5, the J gene TRBJ1-3; D gene uncertain. This CDR3 contains 14 residues. Between the trimmed V and J ends, which lost 2 bases and 4 bases, there was a span of 10 bases. Germline lookup yields CDR1 SGHKS and CDR2 YYEKEE (reference sequence). CDR3 protein: CASSLVQRGNTIYF. The CDR3 region has the DNA TGTGCCAGCAGCTTAGTTCAGAGAGGAAACACCATATATTTT. The whole variable domain, remainder taken from reference TRBV5-5 and TRBJ1-3, is DAGVTQSPTHLIKTRGQQVTLRCSPISGHKSVSWYQQVLGQGPQFIFQYYEKEERGRGNFPDRFSARQFPNYSSELNVNALLLGDSALYLCASSLVQRGNTIYFGEGSWLTVV.

This clone was found many times. The V call is TRBV19, the J call TRBJ2-1; D ambiguous. V shed 3 bases and J shed 1 base, with 7 bases lying between them. This CDR3 is 14 amino acids long. Germline-derived CDR1 and CDR2 are LNHDA and SQIVND (reference sequence). This chain's CDR3 is CASSMGRSYNEQFF. CDR3 DNA: TGTGCCAGTAGTATGGGTCGGTCCTACAATGAGCAGTTCTTC. The full variable domain, in which reference TRBV19 and TRBJ2-1 provide the parts outside the CDR3, is DGGITQSPKYLFRKEGQNVTLSCEQNLNHDAMYWYRQDPGQGLRLIYYSQIVNDFQKGDIAEGYSVSREKKESFPLTVTSAQKNPTAFYLCASSMGRSYNEQFFGPGTRLTVL.

The CDR3 protein is CASTSTGGLEQYF. DNA for the CDR3: TGTGCCAGCACCTCGACAGGGGGCCTCGAGCAGTACTTC. V and J are TRBV6-5 and TRBJ2-7; 10 bases fit TRBD1. The CDR3 is 13 amino acids. V was pared by 7 bases and J by 6 bases, with 6 bases of the junction left unmatched. The germline gives CDR1 MNHEY, CDR2 SVGAGI.

This sequence joins TRBV18 and TRBJ1-1, with D possibly matching TRBD1 (6 bases). V was pared by 6 bases and J by 3 bases, with 14 bases between. In germline, CDR1 is KGHSH, CDR2 LQKENI. This CDR3 has 14 amino acids. In DNA form, the CDR3 reads TGTGCCAGCTCCCGCGAGGGGGTAGACACTGAAGCTTTCTTT. The encoded protein is CASSREGVDTEAFF.

A few counts support this clone. This sequence joins TRBV25-1 and TRBJ1-6; TRBD1 agrees at 9 bases. V was pared by 3 bases and J by 7 bases, with 7 bases of the junction left unmatched. The CDR3 loop spans 16 amino acids. Germline V gene sequence: CDR1 MGHDK, CDR2 SYGVNS. CDR3 nucleotides: TGTGCCAGCAGTGATCCCCGGACAGGGGAAAATTCACCCCTCCACTTT. This gives the protein CASSDPRTGENSPLHF. Complete variable domain (other parts from reference TRBV25-1 and TRBJ1-6): EADIYQTPRYLVIGTGKKITLECSQTMGHDKMYWYQQDPGMELHLIHYSYGVNSTEKGDLSSESTVSRIRTEHFPLTLESARPSHTSQYLCASSDPRTGENSPLHFGNGTRLTVT.

V is TRBV21-1 and J is TRBJ2-6. TRBV21-1 is a documented pseudogene. This CDR3 region has 15 residues. The chain's CDR3 is CATPFGRCGANVLTF. For the CDR3, the DNA is TGTGCCACCCCGTTTGGAAGGTGTGGGGCCAACGTCCTGACTTTC.

The V call is TRBV27, the J call TRBJ2-3, with 8 bases that match TRBD2. Germline CDR1 is MNHEY and CDR2 is SMNVEV (reference sequence). The CDR3 has 14 amino acids. The junction had 9 bases not matched to a gene; V was cut back by 7 bases and J by 6 bases. The CDR3 nucleotides read TGTGCCAGCAAAAATAGCGGGGCCTTGGATACGCAGTATTTT. It translates to CASKNSGALDTQYF.

Concerning this clone itself: A read error is possible here, since a much larger clone lies one base away. The V gene is TRBV5-1, the J gene TRBJ1-4; 7 positions match TRBD1. J gave up 3 bases and V 0 bases, and 2 bases lay outside the gene matches. Germline loops: CDR1 SGHRS, CDR2 YFSETQ. The CDR3 is 15 residues long. CDR3 sequence reads: CASSLEGTANEKLFF. For the CDR3, the DNA is TGCGCCAGCAGCTTGGAGGGGACAGCTAATGAAAAACTGTTTTTT.

The chain couples TRBV5-1 to TRBJ1-1; no reliable D call. The CDR3 contains 17 residues. The germline V gene encodes CDR1 SGHRS and CDR2 YFSETQ. V shed 0 bases and J shed 4 bases, with 19 bases lying between them. The DNA of the CDR3 is TGCGCCAGCAGCTTGGTGGGAGGGCCCGGGTGGGGCACTGAAGCTTTCTTT. It is translated as CASSLVGGPGWGTEAFF.

The CDR3 is CATSRGERLSEKLFF. Written as DNA, the CDR3 is TGTGCCACCAGCAGAGGGGAGCGGTTGTCGGAAAAACTGTTTTTT. The chain carries TRBV15 and TRBJ1-4; D is uncertain. The germline gives CDR1 LNHNV, CDR2 YYDKDF (reference sequence). The CDR3 sequence is 15 residues long. Trimming took 1 base from V and 8 from J, leaving 14 bases between them.

The chain employs TRBV2 and TRBJ1-4; D may be TRBD1 (5 bases). Germline V lookup: CDR1 SNHLY, CDR2 FYNNEI. V gave up 8 bases and J gave up 8 bases, with 18 bases separating them. The CDR3 contains 14 residues. The CDR3 DNA reads TGTGCCAGCTTACCCTCGGGGTGGACAGAAAAACTGTTTTTT. Its translation is CASLPSGWTEKLFF.

Only one count was recorded for this clone. The J gene is TRBJ1-2, the V gene TRBV7-2; no definite D call. Germline V lookup: CDR1 SGHTA, CDR2 FQGNSA. The CDR3 has 16 amino acids. V dropped 4 bases and J dropped 4 bases, with 19 bases sitting between them. In DNA, the CDR3 is TGTGCCAGCAGCTCAGAAGCTGCAGCTACTCTCTATGGCTACACCTTC. Its protein product is CASSSEAAATLYGYTF.

The chain employs TRBV4-1 and TRBJ2-1, with 11 bases lining up with TRBD2. CDR1 and CDR2 from the germline V gene are MGHRA and YSYEKL. V shed 1 base and J 5 bases; nucleotides not matched to a gene: 4. The CDR3 covers 16 residues. For the CDR3, the DNA is TGCGCCAGCAGCCAAGCTAGCGGGAGGCAAAACAATGAGCAGTTCTTC. Its translation: CASSQASGRQNNEQFF.

The rearrangement joins TRBV28 to TRBJ1-1; D is ambiguous. The CDR3 runs 11 residues. Trimming cost V 6 bases and J 5 bases, with 7 bases left between them. From germline, CDR1 is MDHEN and CDR2 SYDVKM. The chain's CDR3 is CASRSRTEAFF. CDR3 coding DNA: TGTGCCAGCAGATCGCGAACTGAAGCTTTCTTT.

This clone has only a few counts. The V gene is TRBV29-1, the J gene TRBJ2-5, with TRBD2 as a possible D gene (6 bases). With 8 bases removed from V and 2 bases from J, the gap between germline ends came to 18 bases. The CDR3 is made up of 14 amino acids. The germline V gene has CDR1 SQVTM and CDR2 ANQGSEA. DNA of the CDR3: TGCAGCTGTAAGGGCGGAGGGGAACAAGAGACCCAGTACTTC. Translating it yields CSCKGGGEQETQYF.

The J gene is TRBJ1-1, the V gene TRBV5-4; tentative D call: TRBD1 (6 bases). The V gene's germline CDR1 is SGHNT and CDR2 YYREEE (reference sequence). V lost 2 bases and J lost 4, with 12 bases in between. This CDR3 comprises 14 residues. This CDR3 is CASSLGGASTEAFF. Written as DNA, the CDR3 is TGTGCCAGCAGCTTAGGGGGGGCTAGCACTGAAGCTTTCTTT. Full variable domain (remainder filled in from reference TRBV5-4 and TRBJ1-1): ETGVTQSPTHLIKTRGQQVTLRCSSQSGHNTVSWYQQALGQGPQFIFQYYREEENGRGNFPPRFSGLQFPNYSSELNVNALELDDSALYLCASSLGGASTEAFFGQGTRLTVV.

The chain has TRBV28 and TRBJ1-3; D gene unclear. Germline CDR1 MDHEN, CDR2 SYDVKM. With 3 bases removed from V and 0 bases from J, the gap between germline ends came to 15 bases. The CDR3 extends over 17 amino acids. The CDR3 nucleotides read TGTGCCAGCAGTTTCGCATCAGCCTCCGGCTCTGGAAACACCATATATTTT. This translates into CASSFASASGSGNTIYF.

V and J are TRBV11-1 and TRBJ1-1; D may be TRBD1 (5 bases). V was shortened by 2 bases and J by 3 bases, with 10 bases between the two germline ends. Germline V gives CDR1 SGHAT, CDR2 FQDESV (reference sequence). The CDR3 extends over 14 amino acids. CDR3: CASSLRVGDTEAFF. CDR3 DNA sequence: TGTGCCAGCAGCTTAAGAGTAGGGGACACTGAAGCTTTCTTT.

The CDR3 nucleotides read TGTGCCAGCTCACCACAGGGGGGTCCCTCCTACGAGCAGTACTTC. This translates into CASSPQGGPSYEQYF. The rearrangement links TRBV18 to TRBJ2-7; D may match TRBD1 or TRBD2 (6 bases each). This CDR3 contains 15 residues. The V end was cut by 1 base, the J end by 0 bases, with 10 bases between. Per germline, CDR1 KGHSH and CDR2 LQKENI. The full variable domain, with the rest looked up from reference TRBV18 and TRBJ2-7, is NAGVMQNPRHLVRRRGQEARLRCSPMKGHSHVYWYRQLPEEGLKFMVYLQKENIIDESGMPKERFSAEFPKEGPSILRIQQVVRGDSAAYFCASSPQGGPSYEQYFGPGTRLTVT.

V gene TRBV29-1 combines with J gene TRBJ1-5; D is perhaps TRBD1 (6 bases). V was shortened by 6 bases and J by 2 bases, with 17 bases between the two germline ends. Germline V gene sequence: CDR1 SQVTM, CDR2 ANQGSEA. This CDR3 spans 15 amino acids. CDR3 sequence reads: CSVSGVPRGNQPQHF. For the CDR3, the DNA is TGCAGCGTCTCAGGGGTCCCCAGGGGCAATCAGCCCCAGCATTTT.